One and the same sample provided the 3 T cell receptor beta chains below, sequenced in a study of CD8+ T cells in alopecia areata. TCR sequencing used cDNA made by reverse transcription of extracted RNA. Some clones are missing from TCRdb's copy, which holds only in-frame ones; the method was immunoSEQ multiplex PCR. The repertoire holds some 96,000 clones, with approximately 66% as singletons. Specified treatment: oral pan-JAK inhibitor, 5-10 mg twice daily. Sequences were derived from CD8+ T cells sorted from blood, sampled at week 4, from a patient treated with tofacitinib. The receptors shown here come from a human donor with alopecia areata.

This clone showed up just a few times. V and J are TRBV11-2 and TRBJ2-4; D remains ambiguous. Germline assignment: CDR1 SGHAT and CDR2 FQNNGV. V was trimmed by 6 bases and J by 5 bases, leaving 8 bases between them. The CDR3 contains 12 residues. CDR3: CASRHRENIQYF. For the CDR3, the DNA is TGTGCCAGCAGACATAGGGAAAACATTCAGTACTTC.

The rearrangement joins TRBV28 to TRBJ2-5; 7 positions agree with TRBD1. Germline loops: CDR1 MDHEN, CDR2 SYDVKM. The CDR3 contains 16 residues. The junction had 11 bases not matched to a gene; V was cut back by 5 bases and J by 2 bases. CDR3 in DNA: TGTGCCAGCAGTCTCCCTGGACAGGCGGCACAAGAGACCCAGTACTTC. Protein sequence: CASSLPGQAAQETQYF. The full variable domain, completed using reference TRBV28 and TRBJ2-5, is DVKVTQSSRYLVKRTGEKVFLECVQDMDHENMFWYRQDPGLGLRLIYFSYDVKMKEKGDIPEGYSVSREKKERFSLILESASTNQTSMYLCASSLPGQAAQETQYFGPGTRLLVL.

V usage is TRBV7-2 and J usage is TRBJ2-7; 14 bases are a match to TRBD2. Per germline, CDR1 SGHTA and CDR2 FQGNSA. This CDR3 is built from 16 residues. With V trimmed by 3 bases and J by 0 bases, 1 base remained unmatched. The CDR3 here is CASSFGLAGGSYEQYF. As DNA, the CDR3 is TGTGCCAGCAGCTTCGGACTAGCGGGAGGCTCCTACGAGCAGTACTTC.